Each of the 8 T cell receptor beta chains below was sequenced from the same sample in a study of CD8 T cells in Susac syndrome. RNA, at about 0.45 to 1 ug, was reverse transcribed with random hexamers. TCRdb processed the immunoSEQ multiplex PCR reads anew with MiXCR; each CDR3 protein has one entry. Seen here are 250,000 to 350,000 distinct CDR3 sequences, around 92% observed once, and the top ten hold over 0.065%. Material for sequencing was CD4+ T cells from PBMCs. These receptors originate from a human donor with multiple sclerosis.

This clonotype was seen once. The CDR3 spells CASKPSGTYYEQYF. CDR3 bases: TGTGCCAGCAAGCCCTCCGGGACATACTACGAGCAGTACTTC. The chain carries TRBV27 and TRBJ2-7; TRBD1 is a possible D gene (6 bases). CDR3 length equals 14 residues. Per the germline V gene, CDR1 is MNHEY and CDR2 is SMNVEV (reference sequence). V dropped 7 bases and J dropped 3 bases, with 16 bases sitting between them.

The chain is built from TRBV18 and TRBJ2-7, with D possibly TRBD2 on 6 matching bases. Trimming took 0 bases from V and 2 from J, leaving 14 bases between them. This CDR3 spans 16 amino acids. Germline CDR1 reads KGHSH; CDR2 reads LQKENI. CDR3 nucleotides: TGTGCCAGCTCACCACCGAGGGGACTGGCCCCCTACGAGCAGTACTTC. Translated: CASSPPRGLAPYEQYF.

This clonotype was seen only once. The CDR3 DNA sequence: TGCAGTGCTAGAGACGCCGGAACAGGGTCTTCACCCCTCCACTTT. Its translation: CSARDAGTGSSPLHF. This chain joins TRBV20-1 and TRBJ1-6, with D maybe TRBD1 (6 bases). The CDR3 loop spans 15 amino acids. V lost 0 bases and J lost 9, with 15 bases in between. Germline loops: CDR1 DFQATT, CDR2 SNEGSKA (reference sequence).

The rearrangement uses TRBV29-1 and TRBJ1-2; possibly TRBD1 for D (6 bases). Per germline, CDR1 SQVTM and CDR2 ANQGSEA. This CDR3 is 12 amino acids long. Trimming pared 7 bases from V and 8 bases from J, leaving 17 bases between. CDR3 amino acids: CSGETGGAGYTF. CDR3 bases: TGCAGCGGAGAGACAGGAGGGGCGGGCTACACCTTC.

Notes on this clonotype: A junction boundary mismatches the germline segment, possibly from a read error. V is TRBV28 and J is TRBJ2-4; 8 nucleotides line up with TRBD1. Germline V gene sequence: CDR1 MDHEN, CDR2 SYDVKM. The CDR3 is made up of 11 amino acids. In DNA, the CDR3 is TGTGCCAGCAGTTGGACAGGGATCCTGGACTTC. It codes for CASSWTGILDF.

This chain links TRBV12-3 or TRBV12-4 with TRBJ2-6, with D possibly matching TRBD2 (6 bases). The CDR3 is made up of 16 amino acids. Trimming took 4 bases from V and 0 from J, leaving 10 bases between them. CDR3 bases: TGTGCCAGCAGTTCCGTGGGGGGCTCTGGGGCCAACGTCCTGACTTTC. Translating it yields CASSSVGGSGANVLTF.

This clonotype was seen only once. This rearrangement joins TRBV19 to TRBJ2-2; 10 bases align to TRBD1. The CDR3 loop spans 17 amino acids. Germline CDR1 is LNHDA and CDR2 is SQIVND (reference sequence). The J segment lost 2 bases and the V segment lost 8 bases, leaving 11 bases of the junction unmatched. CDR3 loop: CASFPGQGMVNTGELFF. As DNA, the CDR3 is TGTGCCAGTTTCCCGGGACAGGGGATGGTTAACACCGGGGAGCTGTTTTTT.

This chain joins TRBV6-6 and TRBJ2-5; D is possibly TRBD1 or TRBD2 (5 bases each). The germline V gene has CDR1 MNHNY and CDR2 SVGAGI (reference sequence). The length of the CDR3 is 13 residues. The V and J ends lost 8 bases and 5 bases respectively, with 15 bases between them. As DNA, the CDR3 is TGTGCCAGCCGAGACGGGAACAGGGAGACCCAGTACTTC. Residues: CASRDGNRETQYF.